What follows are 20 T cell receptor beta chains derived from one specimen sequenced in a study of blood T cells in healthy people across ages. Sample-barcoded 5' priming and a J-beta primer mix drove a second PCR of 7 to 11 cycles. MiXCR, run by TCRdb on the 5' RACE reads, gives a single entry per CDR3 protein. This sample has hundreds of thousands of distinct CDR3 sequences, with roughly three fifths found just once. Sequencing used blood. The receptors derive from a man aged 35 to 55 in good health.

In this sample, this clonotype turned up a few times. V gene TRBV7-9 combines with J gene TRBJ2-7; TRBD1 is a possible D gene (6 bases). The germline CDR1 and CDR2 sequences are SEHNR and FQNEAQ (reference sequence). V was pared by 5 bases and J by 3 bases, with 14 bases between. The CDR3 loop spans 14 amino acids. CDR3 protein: CASSTGHSNYEQYF. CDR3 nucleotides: TGTGCCAGCAGCACGGGACATAGCAACTACGAGCAGTACTTC. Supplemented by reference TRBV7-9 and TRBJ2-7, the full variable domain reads DTGVSQNPRHKITKRGQNVTFRCDPISEHNRLYWYRQTLGQGPEFLTYFQNEAQLEKSRLLSDRFSAERPKGSFSTLEIQRTEQGDSAMYLCASSTGHSNYEQYFGPGTRLTVT.

CDR3 coding DNA: TGTGCCAGCAGCTTACTCTTGGCGGGGTCGGCTATGGATACGCAGTATTTT. It yields the protein CASSLLLAGSAMDTQYF. The rearrangement links TRBV7-2 to TRBJ2-3; D might be TRBD2 (6 bases). This CDR3 spans 17 amino acids. Germline V gene lookup returns CDR1 SGHTA and CDR2 FQGNSA. V lost 2 bases to trimming and J lost 6 bases, with 21 bases between them.

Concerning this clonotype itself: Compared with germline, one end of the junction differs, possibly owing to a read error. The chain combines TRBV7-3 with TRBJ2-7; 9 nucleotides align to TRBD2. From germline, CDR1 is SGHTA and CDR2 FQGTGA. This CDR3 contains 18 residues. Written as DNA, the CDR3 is TGTGCCAGCAGCTTAATGCCTAGCGGGATGGGTCTATCCTCCGAGCAGTACTTC. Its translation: CASSLMPSGMGLSSEQYF.

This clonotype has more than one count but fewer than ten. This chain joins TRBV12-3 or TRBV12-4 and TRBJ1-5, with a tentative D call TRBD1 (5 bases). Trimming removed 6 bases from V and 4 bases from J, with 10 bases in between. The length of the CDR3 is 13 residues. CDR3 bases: TGTGCCAGCAGCGAGACAGATAATCAGCCCCAGCATTTT. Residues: CASSETDNQPQHF.

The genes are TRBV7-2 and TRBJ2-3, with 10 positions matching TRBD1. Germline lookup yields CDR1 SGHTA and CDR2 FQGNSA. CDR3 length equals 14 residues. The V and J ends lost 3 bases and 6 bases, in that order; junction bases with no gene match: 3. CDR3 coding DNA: TGTGCCAGCAGCTTTGACAGGGGGCGGGATACGCAGTATTTT. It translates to CASSFDRGRDTQYF. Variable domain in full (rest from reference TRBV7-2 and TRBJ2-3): GAGVSQSPSNKVTEKGKDVELRCDPISGHTALYWYRQSLGQGLEFLIYFQGNSAPDKSGLPSDRFSAERTGGSVSTLTIQRTQQEDSAVYLCASSFDRGRDTQYFGPGTRLTVL.

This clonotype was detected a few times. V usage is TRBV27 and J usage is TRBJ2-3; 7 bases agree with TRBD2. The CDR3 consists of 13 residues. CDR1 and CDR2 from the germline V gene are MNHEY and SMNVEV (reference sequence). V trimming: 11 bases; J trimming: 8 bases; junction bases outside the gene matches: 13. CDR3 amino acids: CASWGGFIGTQYF. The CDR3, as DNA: TGTGCCTCCTGGGGAGGGTTCATTGGTACGCAGTATTTT.

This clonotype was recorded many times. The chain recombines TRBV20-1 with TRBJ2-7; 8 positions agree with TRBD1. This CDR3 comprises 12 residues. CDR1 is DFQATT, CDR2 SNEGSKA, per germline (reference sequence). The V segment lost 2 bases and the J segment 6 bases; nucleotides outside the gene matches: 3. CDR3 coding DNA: TGCAGTGCTAGACAGGGGGCTCTCGAGCAGTACTTC. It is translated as CSARQGALEQYF.

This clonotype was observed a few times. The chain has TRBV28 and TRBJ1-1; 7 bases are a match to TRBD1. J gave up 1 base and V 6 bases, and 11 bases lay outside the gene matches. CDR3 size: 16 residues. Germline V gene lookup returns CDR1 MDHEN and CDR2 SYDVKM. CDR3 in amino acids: CASSQDRAKSNTEAFF. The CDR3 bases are TGTGCCAGCAGCCAAGACAGGGCTAAGTCGAACACTGAAGCTTTCTTT.

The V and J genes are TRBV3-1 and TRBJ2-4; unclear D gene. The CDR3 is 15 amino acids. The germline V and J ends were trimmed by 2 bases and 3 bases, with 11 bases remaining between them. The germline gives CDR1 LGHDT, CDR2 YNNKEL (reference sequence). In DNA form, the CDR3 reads TGTGCCAGCAGCCAACGGCTAGAGGTCAAAAACATTCAGTACTTC. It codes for CASSQRLEVKNIQYF. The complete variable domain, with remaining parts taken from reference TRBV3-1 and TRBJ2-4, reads DTAVSQTPKYLVTQMGNDKSIKCEQNLGHDTMYWYKQDSKKFLKIMFSYNNKELIINETVPNRFSPKSPDKAHLNLHINSLELGDSAVYFCASSQRLEVKNIQYFGAGTRLSVL.

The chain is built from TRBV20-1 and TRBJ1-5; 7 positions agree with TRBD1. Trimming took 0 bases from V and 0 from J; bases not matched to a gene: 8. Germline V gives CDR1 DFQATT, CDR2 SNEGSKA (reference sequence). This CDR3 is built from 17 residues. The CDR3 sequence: CSAREWDSQNSNQPQHF. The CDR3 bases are TGCAGTGCTAGAGAGTGGGACAGCCAAAATAGCAATCAGCCCCAGCATTTT.

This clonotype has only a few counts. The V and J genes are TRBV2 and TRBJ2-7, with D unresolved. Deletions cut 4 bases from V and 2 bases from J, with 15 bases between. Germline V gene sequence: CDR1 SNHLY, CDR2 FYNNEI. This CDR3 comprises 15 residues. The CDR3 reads CASSVSPSIPYEQYF. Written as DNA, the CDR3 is TGTGCCAGCAGTGTTTCCCCGAGCATCCCCTACGAGCAGTACTTC.

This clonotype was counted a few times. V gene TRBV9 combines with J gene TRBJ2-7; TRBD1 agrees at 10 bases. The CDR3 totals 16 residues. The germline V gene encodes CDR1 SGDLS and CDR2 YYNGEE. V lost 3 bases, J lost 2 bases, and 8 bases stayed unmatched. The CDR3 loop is CASSAKRDRGPYEQYF. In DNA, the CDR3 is TGTGCCAGCAGCGCCAAAAGGGACAGGGGCCCCTACGAGCAGTACTTC. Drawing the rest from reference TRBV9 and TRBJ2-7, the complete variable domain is DSGVTQTPKHLITATGQRVTLRCSPRSGDLSVYWYQQSLDQGLQFLIQYYNGEERAKGNILERFSAQQFPDLHSELNLSSLELGDSALYFCASSAKRDRGPYEQYFGPGTRLTVT.

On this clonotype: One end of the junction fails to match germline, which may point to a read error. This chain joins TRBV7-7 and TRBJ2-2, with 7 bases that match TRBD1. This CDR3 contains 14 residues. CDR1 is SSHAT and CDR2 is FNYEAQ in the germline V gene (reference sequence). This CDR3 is CASRRTGETGELFF. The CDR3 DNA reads TGTGCTAGCAGGAGAACAGGGGAAACCGGGGAGCTGTTTTTT.

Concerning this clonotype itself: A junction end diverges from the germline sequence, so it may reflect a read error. The CDR3 coding sequence is TGCAGCTTCGACTGGGGAGTCGGGGAGCTGTTCTTC. This codes for CSFDWGVGELFF. V is TRBV29-1 and J is TRBJ2-1, with a weak D call TRBD2 (5 bases). This CDR3 comprises 12 residues. Germline lookup yields CDR1 SQVTM and CDR2 ANQGSEA.

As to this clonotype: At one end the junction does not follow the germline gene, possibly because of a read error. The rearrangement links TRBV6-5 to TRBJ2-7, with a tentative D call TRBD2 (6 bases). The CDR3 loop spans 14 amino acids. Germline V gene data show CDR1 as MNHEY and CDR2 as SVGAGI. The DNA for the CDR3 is TGTGCCTGCAGTTACGGGACTGGGAACTACGAGCAGTACTTC. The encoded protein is CACSYGTGNYEQYF.

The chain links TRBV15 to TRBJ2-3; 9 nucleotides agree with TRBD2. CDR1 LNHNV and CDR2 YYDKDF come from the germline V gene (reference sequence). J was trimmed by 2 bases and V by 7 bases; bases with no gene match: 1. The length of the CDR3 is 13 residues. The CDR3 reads CATTGLATDTQYF. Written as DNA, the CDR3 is TGTGCCACCACGGGACTAGCCACAGATACGCAGTATTTT.

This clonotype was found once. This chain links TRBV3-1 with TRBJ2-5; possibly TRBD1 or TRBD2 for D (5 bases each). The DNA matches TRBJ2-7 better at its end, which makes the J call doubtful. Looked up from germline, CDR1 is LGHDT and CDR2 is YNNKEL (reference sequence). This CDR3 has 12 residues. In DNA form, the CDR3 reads TGTGCCAGCAGCCAAGTGGGGGACGAGCAGTACTTC. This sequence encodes CASSQVGDEQYF.

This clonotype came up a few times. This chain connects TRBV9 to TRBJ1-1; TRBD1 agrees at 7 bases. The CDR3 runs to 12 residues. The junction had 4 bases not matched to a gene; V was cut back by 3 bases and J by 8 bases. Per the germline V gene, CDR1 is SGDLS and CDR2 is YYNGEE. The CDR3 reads CASSGTGGEAFF. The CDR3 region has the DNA TGTGCCAGCAGCGGGACAGGCGGCGAAGCTTTCTTT.

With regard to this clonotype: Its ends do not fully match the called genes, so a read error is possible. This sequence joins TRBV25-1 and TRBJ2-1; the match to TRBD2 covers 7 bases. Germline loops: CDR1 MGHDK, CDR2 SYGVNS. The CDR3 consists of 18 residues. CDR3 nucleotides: TGTGCCAGCAGTGAATACAGATTGGGCGGGAGCTCCTACAATGGGCAGTTCTTC. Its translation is CASSEYRLGGSSYNGQFF.

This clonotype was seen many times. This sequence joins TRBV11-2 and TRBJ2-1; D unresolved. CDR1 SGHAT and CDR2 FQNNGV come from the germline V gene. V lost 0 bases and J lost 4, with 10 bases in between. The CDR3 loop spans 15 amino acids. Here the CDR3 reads CASSLELRLYNEQFF. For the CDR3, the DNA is TGTGCCAGCAGCTTAGAGTTGCGTCTTTACAATGAGCAGTTCTTC. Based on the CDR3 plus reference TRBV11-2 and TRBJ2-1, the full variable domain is EAGVAQSPRYKIIEKRQSVAFWCNPISGHATLYWYQQILGQGPKLLIQFQNNGVVDDSQLPKDRFSAERLKGVDSTLKIQPAKLEDSAVYLCASSLELRLYNEQFFGPGTRLTVL.